This TCR beta chain was sequenced for a study of PD-1 blockade in classical Hodgkin lymphoma. The table came from immunoSEQ multiplex PCR; TCRdb's copy has only in-frame clones and leaves some out. This repertoire shows tens of thousands of clones, 85% to 95% found once; its top ten account for 8%. About this clone: Its target is unknown.

Trimming shortened V by 0 bases and J by 1 base, and 21 bases separated the two germline ends. CDR1 is SGHTA, CDR2 FQGTGA, per germline. This CDR3 has 20 residues. Study conclusions and caveats: Patients excluded were those beginning nivolumab under 1 year after ASCT. The baseline diversity of complete responders showed similarity to that of newly diagnosed patients. It was CD4+ TCR diversity, not CD8+, that rose significantly by C4D1. Newly diagnosed patients were reported to start with lower TCR diversity than healthy donors.

All trial patients relapsed after autologous stem cell transplantation. Sequencing used peripheral blood mononuclear cells (PBMCs), obtained at baseline. The rearrangement joins TRBV7-3 to TRBJ2-2; D may correspond to TRBD1 or TRBD2 (7 bases each). The receptor was isolated from a human donor with classical Hodgkin lymphoma. The DNA of the CDR3 is TGTGCCAGCAGCTTAACGAGCGGGGACAGTCAAGTATGGAACACCGGGGAGCTGTTTTTT. Encoded protein: CASSLTSGDSQVWNTGELFF.